The 18 T cell receptor beta chains presented below share a single source sample, sequenced in a study of control samples from healthy donors and cancer patients. Assay: immunoSEQ multiplex PCR; the TCRdb copy retains only in-frame clones and omits some. The top ten clones hold more than 8% of a sample with 150,000 to 200,000 clones, 85% to 95% of them seen once. Material: blood. These receptors all come from a woman between 35 and 50 years old in good health.

The CDR3 coding sequence is TGTGCCAGCAGCCAGGCCGGACTAGCGCGCACAGATACGCAGTATTTT. Protein sequence: CASSQAGLARTDTQYF. This chain connects TRBV3-1 (or the pseudogene TRBV3-2) to TRBJ2-3; TRBD2 matches at 9 bases. This CDR3 contains 16 residues. Per the germline V gene, CDR1 is LGHDT and CDR2 is YNNKEL (reference sequence). The trim removed 3 bases at V and 1 base at J, leaving 5 bases unmatched.

The V gene is TRBV7-2, the J gene TRBJ2-7, with 8 bases lining up with TRBD1. The CDR3 is 14 amino acids. V shed 1 base, J shed 3 bases, and the junction held 2 bases outside the gene matches. Germline V gene data show CDR1 as SGHTA and CDR2 as FQGNSA. CDR3 in amino acids: CASSLVQGVYEQYF. CDR3 DNA: TGTGCCAGCAGCTTAGTACAGGGGGTCTACGAGCAGTACTTC.

The chain links TRBV18 to TRBJ2-3, with D uncertain. The germline V and J ends were trimmed by 3 bases and 3 bases, with 10 bases remaining between them. Per germline, CDR1 KGHSH and CDR2 LQKENI. The CDR3 length is 14 residues. The CDR3 DNA is TGTGCCAGCTCACCTAGGCGCGTAACAGATACGCAGTATTTT. It codes for CASSPRRVTDTQYF. The variable domain in full, with the rest retrieved from reference TRBV18 and TRBJ2-3, is NAGVMQNPRHLVRRRGQEARLRCSPMKGHSHVYWYRQLPEEGLKFMVYLQKENIIDESGMPKERFSAEFPKEGPSILRIQQVVRGDSAAYFCASSPRRVTDTQYFGPGTRLTVL.

This chain joins TRBV4-3 and TRBJ1-2; possible D gene TRBD1, 6 bases. Trimming took 0 bases from V and 4 from J, leaving 12 bases between them. Germline assignment: CDR1 LGHNA and CDR2 YSLEER. CDR3 length equals 15 residues. The CDR3 nucleotides are TGCGCCAGCAGCCAAGACCTACAGGGCCCCTATGGCTACACCTTC. This gives the protein CASSQDLQGPYGYTF.

This chain links TRBV19 with TRBJ2-1; D uncertain. This CDR3 spans 15 amino acids. Per the germline V gene, CDR1 is LNHDA and CDR2 is SQIVND (reference sequence). Trimming took 6 bases from V and 0 from J, leaving 12 bases between them. For the CDR3, the DNA is TGTGCCAGTAGAGGTGTCCTTCTCTCCTACAATGAGCAGTTCTTC. Amino acid sequence: CASRGVLLSYNEQFF.

The rearrangement uses TRBV11-2 and TRBJ2-2; no definite D call. The V and J ends lost 3 bases and 2 bases respectively, with 10 bases between them. The CDR3 has 15 residues. The V gene's germline CDR1 is SGHAT and CDR2 FQNNGV. CDR3 DNA sequence: TGTGCCAGCAGCTTGCTTTGGGGTAACACCGGGGAGCTGTTTTTT. Amino acids: CASSLLWGNTGELFF.

The chain has TRBV6-2 or TRBV6-3 and TRBJ2-7; tentatively, D is TRBD1 (5 bases). The CDR3 contains 16 residues. Trimming took off 1 base at V and 2 bases at J, with 15 bases between the two ends. Germline-derived CDR1 and CDR2 are MNHEY and SVGEGT. CDR3 sequence (DNA): TGTGCCAGCAGTTACTACGGAAACAGGAGCCCCTACGAGCAGTACTTC. Translation: CASSYYGNRSPYEQYF.

The gene calls are TRBV5-5 and TRBJ1-1; tentative D call: TRBD1 (6 bases). V was clipped by 0 bases and J by 1 base, with 16 bases between them. This CDR3 is 17 amino acids long. Germline V gene data show CDR1 as SGHKS and CDR2 as YYEKEE (reference sequence). The CDR3 nucleotides read TGTGCCAGCAGCTTGGTAAGACGCGACAGGAGGAACACTGAAGCTTTCTTT. Translation gives CASSLVRRDRRNTEAFF.

The chain uses TRBV25-1 and TRBJ1-5; the D gene is possibly TRBD1 (5 bases). The germline gives CDR1 MGHDK, CDR2 SYGVNS. V lost 6 bases, J lost 5 bases, and 14 bases lay in between. The CDR3 consists of 14 residues. In DNA, the CDR3 is TGTGCCAGCAGCCCCGTGGGGGGACATCAGCCCCAGCATTTT. Its protein product is CASSPVGGHQPQHF.

The V gene is TRBV19, the J gene TRBJ1-5; TRBD1 is a possible D gene (5 bases). The V end lost 3 bases, the J end lost 3 bases, and 18 bases lay between the germline ends. Germline CDR1 LNHDA, CDR2 SQIVND (reference sequence). This CDR3 has 17 residues. The CDR3 DNA reads as TGTGCCAGTAGTATCTCTTCCCACGGGACTGACAATCAGCCCCAGCATTTT. Its translation is CASSISSHGTDNQPQHF.

CDR3 loop: CASSSVATNEKLFF. CDR3 DNA: TGTGCCAGCAGCTCGGTGGCAACTAATGAAAAACTGTTTTTT. The chain carries TRBV7-2 and TRBJ1-4; D remains unclear. The CDR3 spans 14 residues. V gave up 4 bases and J gave up 0 bases, with 6 bases separating them. The germline gives CDR1 SGHTA, CDR2 FQGNSA.

This chain uses TRBV4-1 with TRBJ2-5, with D perhaps TRBD2 (5 bases). Germline V lookup: CDR1 MGHRA, CDR2 YSYEKL. Trimming left V 0 bases short and J 3 bases short, with 8 bases between. The CDR3 is 14 amino acids. CDR3 nucleotide sequence: TGCGCCAGCAGCCAAGAATTCGGGAAAGAGACCCAGTACTTC. Translating it yields CASSQEFGKETQYF.

The chain uses TRBV5-1 and TRBJ1-5, with D possibly being TRBD1 (5 bases). Between the trimmed V and J ends, which lost 0 bases and 0 bases, there was a span of 10 bases. CDR3 length: 16 amino acids. Germline-derived CDR1 and CDR2 are SGHRS and YFSETQ. CDR3 region: CASSLEPGNSNQPQHF. The CDR3 DNA reads TGCGCCAGCAGCTTGGAACCAGGGAATAGCAATCAGCCCCAGCATTTT.

The chain combines TRBV10-3 with TRBJ1-2, with 9 bases fitting TRBD1. With 11 bases clipped from V and 6 bases from J, the junction kept 13 bases outside the gene matches. The CDR3 has 14 residues. Germline V CDR1 and CDR2: ENHRY, SYGVKD. The CDR3 bases are TGTGCCTCGATACCGGGACAGGGTATTCATGGCTACACCTTC. It encodes CASIPGQGIHGYTF.

This chain uses TRBV12-3 or TRBV12-4 with TRBJ1-3; D is ambiguous. CDR3 length: 13 amino acids. With 3 bases removed from V and 4 bases from J, the gap between germline ends came to 7 bases. CDR3 sequence (DNA): TGTGCCAGCAGTTTCGAGCGAGGAAACACCATATATTTT. Translation: CASSFERGNTIYF.

The chain couples TRBV6-6 to TRBJ2-7; TRBD1 is a possible D gene (5 bases). V shed 7 bases and J shed 2 bases, with 12 bases lying between them. Germline CDR1 MNHNY, CDR2 SVGAGI (reference sequence). This CDR3 is built from 13 residues. The CDR3 here is CASKGLATYEQYF. CDR3 DNA: TGTGCCAGCAAGGGGTTGGCTACCTACGAGCAGTACTTC.

Only one count was recorded for this clone. The V gene is TRBV5-4, the J gene TRBJ2-5, with TRBD1 matching over 10 bases. The J segment lost 5 bases and the V segment lost 1 base, leaving 5 bases of the junction unmatched. The CDR3 has 15 amino acids. CDR1 and CDR2 (germline): SGHNT, YYREEE (reference sequence). The DNA for the CDR3 is TGTGCCAGCAGCTTGTCGGGGACAGGGGTCGAGACCCAGTACTTC. Its protein is CASSLSGTGVETQYF.

The genes are TRBV7-9 and TRBJ1-2, with D unclear. The CDR3 contains 12 residues. Germline V gene lookup returns CDR1 SEHNR and CDR2 FQNEAQ (reference sequence). Deletions cut 5 bases from V and 2 bases from J, with 6 bases between. CDR3 sequence (DNA): TGTGCCAGCAGCGCCCCGAACTATGGCTACACCTTC. It yields the protein CASSAPNYGYTF. The variable domain in full, with the rest retrieved from reference TRBV7-9 and TRBJ1-2, is DTGVSQNPRHKITKRGQNVTFRCDPISEHNRLYWYRQTLGQGPEFLTYFQNEAQLEKSRLLSDRFSAERPKGSFSTLEIQRTEQGDSAMYLCASSAPNYGYTFGSGTRLTVV.